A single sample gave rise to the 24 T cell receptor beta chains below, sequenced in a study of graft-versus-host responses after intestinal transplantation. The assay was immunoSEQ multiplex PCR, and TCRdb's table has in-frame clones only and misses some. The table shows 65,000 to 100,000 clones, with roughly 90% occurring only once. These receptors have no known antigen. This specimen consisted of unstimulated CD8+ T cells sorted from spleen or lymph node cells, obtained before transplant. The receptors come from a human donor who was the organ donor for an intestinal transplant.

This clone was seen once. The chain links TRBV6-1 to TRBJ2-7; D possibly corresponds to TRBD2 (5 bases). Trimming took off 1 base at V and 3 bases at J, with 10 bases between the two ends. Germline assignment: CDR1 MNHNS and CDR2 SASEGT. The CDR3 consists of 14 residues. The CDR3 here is CASSEEAAGYEQYF. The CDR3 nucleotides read TGTGCCAGCAGTGAAGAGGCGGCGGGCTACGAGCAGTACTTC.

CDR3: CSVTPGTGLLYEQYF. The CDR3 DNA is TGCAGCGTTACACCCGGGACAGGGCTCCTCTACGAGCAGTACTTC. The chain combines TRBV29-1 with TRBJ2-7, with 9 bases aligning to TRBD1. CDR3 length: 15 residues. V trimming: 5 bases; J trimming: 3 bases; junction bases outside the gene matches: 11. Germline CDR1 is SQVTM and CDR2 is ANQGSEA.

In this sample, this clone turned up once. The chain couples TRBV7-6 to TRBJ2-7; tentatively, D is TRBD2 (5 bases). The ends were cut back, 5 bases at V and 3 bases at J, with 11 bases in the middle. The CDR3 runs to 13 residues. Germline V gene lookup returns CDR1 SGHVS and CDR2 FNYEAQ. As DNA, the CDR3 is TGTGCCAGCAGCCCCGGGGAACACTACGAGCAGTACTTC. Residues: CASSPGEHYEQYF.

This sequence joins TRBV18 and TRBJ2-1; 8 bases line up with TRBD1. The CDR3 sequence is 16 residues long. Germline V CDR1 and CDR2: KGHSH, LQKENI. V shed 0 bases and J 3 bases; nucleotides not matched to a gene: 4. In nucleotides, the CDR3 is TGTGCCAGCTCACCACCTGACAGGGGCTTCTACAATGAGCAGTTCTTC. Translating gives CASSPPDRGFYNEQFF.

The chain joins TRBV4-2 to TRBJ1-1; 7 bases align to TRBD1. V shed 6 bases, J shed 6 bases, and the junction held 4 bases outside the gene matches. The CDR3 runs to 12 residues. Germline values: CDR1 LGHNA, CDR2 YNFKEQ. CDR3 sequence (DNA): TGTGCCAGCAGTGCAGGGGGTGCTGAAGCTTTCTTT. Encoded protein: CASSAGGAEAFF.

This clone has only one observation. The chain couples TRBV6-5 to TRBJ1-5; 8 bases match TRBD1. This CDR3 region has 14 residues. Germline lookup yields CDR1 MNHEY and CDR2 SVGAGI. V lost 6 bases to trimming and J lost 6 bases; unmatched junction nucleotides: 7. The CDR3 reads CASRRGQGVQPQHF. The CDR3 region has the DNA TGTGCCAGCAGGAGAGGACAGGGTGTTCAGCCCCAGCATTTT.

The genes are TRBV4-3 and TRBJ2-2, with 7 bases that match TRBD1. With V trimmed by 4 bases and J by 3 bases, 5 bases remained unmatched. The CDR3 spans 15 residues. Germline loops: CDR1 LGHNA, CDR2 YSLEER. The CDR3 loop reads CASSLWDRYTGELFF. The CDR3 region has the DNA TGCGCCAGCAGCCTTTGGGACAGATACACCGGGGAGCTGTTTTTT.

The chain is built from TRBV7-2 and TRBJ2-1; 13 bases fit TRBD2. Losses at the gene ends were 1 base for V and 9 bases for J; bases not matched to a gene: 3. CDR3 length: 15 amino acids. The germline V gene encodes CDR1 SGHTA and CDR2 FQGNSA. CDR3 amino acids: CASSLGLAGGFEQFF. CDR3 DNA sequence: TGTGCCAGCAGCTTAGGACTAGCGGGGGGTTTTGAGCAGTTCTTC.

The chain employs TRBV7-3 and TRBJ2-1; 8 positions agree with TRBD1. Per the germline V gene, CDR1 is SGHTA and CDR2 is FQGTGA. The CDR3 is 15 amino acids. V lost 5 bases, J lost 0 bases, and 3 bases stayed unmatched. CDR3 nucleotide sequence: TGTGCCAGCAGCCCAACAGGGGGCTCCTACAATGAGCAGTTCTTC. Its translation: CASSPTGGSYNEQFF.

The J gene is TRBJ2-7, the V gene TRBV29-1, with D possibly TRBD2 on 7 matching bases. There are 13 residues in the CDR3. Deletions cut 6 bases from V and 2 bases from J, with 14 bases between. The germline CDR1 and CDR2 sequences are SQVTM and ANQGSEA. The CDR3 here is CSVRGGATYEQYF. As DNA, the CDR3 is TGCAGCGTGAGGGGGGGGGCGACCTACGAGCAGTACTTC.

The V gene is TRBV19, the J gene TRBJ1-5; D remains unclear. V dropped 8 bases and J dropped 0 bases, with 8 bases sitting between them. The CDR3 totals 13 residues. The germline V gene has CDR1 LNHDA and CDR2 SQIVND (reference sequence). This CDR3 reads CASSQYSNQPQHF. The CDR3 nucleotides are TGTGCCAGTTCCCAGTATAGCAATCAGCCCCAGCATTTT.

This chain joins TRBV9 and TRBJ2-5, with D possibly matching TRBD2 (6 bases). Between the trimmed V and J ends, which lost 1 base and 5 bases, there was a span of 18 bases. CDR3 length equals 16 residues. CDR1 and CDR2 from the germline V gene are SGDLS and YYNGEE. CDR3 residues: CASSVIGVGGPETQYF. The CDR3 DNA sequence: TGTGCCAGCAGCGTAATAGGAGTTGGAGGGCCGGAGACCCAGTACTTC.

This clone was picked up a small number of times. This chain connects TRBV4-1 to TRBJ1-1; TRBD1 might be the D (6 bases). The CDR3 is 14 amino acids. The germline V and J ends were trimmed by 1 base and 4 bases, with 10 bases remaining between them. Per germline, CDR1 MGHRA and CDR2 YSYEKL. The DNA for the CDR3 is TGCGCCAGCAGCCAAGGGCGGGGGGCCACTGAAGCTTTCTTT. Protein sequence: CASSQGRGATEAFF.

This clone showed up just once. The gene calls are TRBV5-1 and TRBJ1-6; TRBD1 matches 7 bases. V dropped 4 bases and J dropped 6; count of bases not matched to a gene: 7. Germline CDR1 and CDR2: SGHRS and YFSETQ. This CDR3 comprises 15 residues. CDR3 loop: CASSSTGTANSPLHF. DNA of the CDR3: TGCGCCAGCAGCAGTACCGGGACAGCTAATTCACCCCTCCACTTT.

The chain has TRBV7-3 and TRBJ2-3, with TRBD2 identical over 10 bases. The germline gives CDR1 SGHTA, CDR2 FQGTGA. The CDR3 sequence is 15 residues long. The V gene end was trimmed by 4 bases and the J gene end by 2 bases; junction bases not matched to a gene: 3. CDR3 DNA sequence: TGTGCCAGCAGCTCTAGCGGGGGTGTCACAGATACGCAGTATTTT. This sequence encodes CASSSSGGVTDTQYF.

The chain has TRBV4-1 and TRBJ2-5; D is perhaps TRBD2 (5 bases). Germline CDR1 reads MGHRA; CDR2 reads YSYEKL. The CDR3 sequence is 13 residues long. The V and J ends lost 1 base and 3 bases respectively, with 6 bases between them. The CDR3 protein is CASSQGGEETQYF. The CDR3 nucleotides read TGCGCCAGCAGCCAAGGGGGAGAAGAGACCCAGTACTTC.

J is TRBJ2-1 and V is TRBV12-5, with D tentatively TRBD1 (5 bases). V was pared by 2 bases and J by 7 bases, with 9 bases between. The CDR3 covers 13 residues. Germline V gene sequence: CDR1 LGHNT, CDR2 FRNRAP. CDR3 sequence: CASGLSRVNEQFF. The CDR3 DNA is TGTGCTAGTGGTTTGTCCAGGGTAAATGAGCAGTTCTTC.

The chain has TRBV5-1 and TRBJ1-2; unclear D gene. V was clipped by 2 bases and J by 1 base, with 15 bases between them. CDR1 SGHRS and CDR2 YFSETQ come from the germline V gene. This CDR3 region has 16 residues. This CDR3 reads CASSFAGTQFNYGYTF. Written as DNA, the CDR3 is TGCGCCAGCAGCTTCGCAGGCACCCAATTTAACTATGGCTACACCTTC.

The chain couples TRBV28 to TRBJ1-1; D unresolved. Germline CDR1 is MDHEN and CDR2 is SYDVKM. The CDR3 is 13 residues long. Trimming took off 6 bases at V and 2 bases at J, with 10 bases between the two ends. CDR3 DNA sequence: TGTGCCAGCAGGTTTTTTGGCAACACTGAAGCTTTCTTT. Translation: CASRFFGNTEAFF.

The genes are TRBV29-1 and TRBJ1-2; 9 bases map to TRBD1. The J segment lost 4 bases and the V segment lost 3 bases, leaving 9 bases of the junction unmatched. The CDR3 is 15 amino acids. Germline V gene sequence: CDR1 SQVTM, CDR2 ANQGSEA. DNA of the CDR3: TGCAGCGTTGATCTCGGGACAGGGATCGGCTATGGCTACACCTTC. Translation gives CSVDLGTGIGYGYTF.

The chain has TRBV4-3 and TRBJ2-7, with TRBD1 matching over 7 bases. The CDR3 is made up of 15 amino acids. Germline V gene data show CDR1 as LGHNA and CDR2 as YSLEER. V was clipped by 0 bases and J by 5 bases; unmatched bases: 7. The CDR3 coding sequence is TGCGCCAGCAGCCAAGACGGCAGGGGGATTGACGAGCAGTACTTC. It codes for CASSQDGRGIDEQYF.

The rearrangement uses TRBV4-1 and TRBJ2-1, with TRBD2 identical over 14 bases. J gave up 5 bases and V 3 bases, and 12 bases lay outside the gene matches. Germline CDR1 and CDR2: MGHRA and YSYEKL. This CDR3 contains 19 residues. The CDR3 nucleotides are TGCGCCAGCAGCCAGGCCGGACTAGCGGGGGGACTTACTCACAATGAGCAGTTCTTC. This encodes CASSQAGLAGGLTHNEQFF.

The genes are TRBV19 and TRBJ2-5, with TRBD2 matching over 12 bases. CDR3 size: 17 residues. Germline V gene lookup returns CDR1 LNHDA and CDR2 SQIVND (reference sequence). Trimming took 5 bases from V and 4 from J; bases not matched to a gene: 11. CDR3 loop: CASSALVASGGVETQYF. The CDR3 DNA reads TGTGCCAGTAGTGCCCTCGTGGCTAGCGGGGGGGTAGAGACCCAGTACTTC.

This chain's CDR3 is CASSLRRGREKLFF. CDR3 DNA sequence: TGTGCCAGCAGCTTACGCAGGGGGCGCGAAAAACTGTTTTTT. The chain uses TRBV11-2 and TRBJ1-4, with 8 bases matching TRBD1. The CDR3 length is 14 residues. Germline V gene lookup returns CDR1 SGHAT and CDR2 FQNNGV. With V trimmed by 2 bases and J by 8 bases, 4 bases remained unmatched.